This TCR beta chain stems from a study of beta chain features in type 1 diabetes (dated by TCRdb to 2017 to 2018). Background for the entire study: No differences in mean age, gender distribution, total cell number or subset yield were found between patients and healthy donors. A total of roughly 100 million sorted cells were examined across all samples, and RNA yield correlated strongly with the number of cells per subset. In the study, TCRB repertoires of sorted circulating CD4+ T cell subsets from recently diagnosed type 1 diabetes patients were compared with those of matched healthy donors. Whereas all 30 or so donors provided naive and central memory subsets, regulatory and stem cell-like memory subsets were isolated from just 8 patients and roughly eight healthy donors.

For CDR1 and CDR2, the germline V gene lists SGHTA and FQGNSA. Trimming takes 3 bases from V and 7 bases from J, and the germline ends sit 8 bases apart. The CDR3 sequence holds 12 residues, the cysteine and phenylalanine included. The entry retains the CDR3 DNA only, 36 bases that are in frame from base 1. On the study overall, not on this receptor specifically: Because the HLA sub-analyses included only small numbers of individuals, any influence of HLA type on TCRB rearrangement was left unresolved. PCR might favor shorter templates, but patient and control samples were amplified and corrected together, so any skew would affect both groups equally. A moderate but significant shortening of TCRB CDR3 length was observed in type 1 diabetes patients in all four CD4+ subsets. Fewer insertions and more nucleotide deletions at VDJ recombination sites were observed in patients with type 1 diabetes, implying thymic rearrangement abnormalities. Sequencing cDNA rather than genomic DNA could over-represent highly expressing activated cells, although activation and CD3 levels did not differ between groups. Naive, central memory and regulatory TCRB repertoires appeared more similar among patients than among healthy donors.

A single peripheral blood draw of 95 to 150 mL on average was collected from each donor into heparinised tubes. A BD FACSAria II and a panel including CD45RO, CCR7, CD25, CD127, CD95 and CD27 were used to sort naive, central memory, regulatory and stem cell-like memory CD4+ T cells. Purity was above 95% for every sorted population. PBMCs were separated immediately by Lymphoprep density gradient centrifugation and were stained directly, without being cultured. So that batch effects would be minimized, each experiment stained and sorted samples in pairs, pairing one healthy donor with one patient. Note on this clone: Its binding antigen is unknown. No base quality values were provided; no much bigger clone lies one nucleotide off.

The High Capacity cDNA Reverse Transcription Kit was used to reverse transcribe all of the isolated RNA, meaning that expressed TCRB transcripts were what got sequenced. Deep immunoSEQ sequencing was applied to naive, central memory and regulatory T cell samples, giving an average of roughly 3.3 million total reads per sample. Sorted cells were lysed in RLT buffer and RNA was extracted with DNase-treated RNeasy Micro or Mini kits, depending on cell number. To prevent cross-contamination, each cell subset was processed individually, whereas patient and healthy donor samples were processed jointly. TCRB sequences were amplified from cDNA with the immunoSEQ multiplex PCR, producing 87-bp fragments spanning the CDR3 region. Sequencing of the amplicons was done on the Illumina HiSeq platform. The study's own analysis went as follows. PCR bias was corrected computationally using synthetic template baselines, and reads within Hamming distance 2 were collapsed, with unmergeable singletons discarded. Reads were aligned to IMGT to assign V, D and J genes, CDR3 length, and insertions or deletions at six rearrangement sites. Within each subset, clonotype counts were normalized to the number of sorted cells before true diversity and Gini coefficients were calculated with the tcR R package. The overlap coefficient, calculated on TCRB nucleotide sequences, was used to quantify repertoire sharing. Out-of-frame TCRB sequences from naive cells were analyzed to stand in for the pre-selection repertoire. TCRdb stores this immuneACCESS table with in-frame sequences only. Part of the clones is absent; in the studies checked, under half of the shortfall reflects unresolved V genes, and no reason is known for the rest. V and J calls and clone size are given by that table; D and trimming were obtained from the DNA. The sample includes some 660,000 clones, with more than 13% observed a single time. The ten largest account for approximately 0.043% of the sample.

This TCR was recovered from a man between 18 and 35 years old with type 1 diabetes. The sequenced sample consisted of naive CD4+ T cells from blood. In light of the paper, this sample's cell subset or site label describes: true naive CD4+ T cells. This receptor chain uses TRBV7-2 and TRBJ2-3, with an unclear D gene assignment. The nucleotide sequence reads TGTGCCAGCAGCTTTGACCGGTATACGCAGTATTTT. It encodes CASSFDRYTQYF.